This is a list of T cell receptor beta chains from one sample in a study of shared clonotypes between healthy human individuals. Data came from immunoSEQ multiplex PCR; TCRdb stores just in-frame clones and leaves some out. Of about 770,000 clones in the sample, 72% were seen once. Material: memory CD4+ T cells sorted from blood. The receptors were gathered from a woman aged 30 to 39 in good health. Both conserved end residues are part of each CDR3. Each record gives: CDR3 protein, CDR3 DNA, D gene, clone size, J gene, V gene. D genes are given only for firm matches. Where a row states a size, it is once, few, many or the class of an expanded clone; other rows omit it.

cdr3_aa: CASSPPTGVYEQYF; cdr3_nt: TGTGCCAGCTCACCCCCGACAGGGGTATACGAGCAGTACTTC; d_call: TRBD1; clone_size: once; j_call: TRBJ2-7; v_call: TRBV18
cdr3_aa: CASSLQDGWQETQYF; cdr3_nt: TGTGCCAGCTCACTACAGGACGGGTGGCAAGAGACCCAGTACTTC; d_call: -; clone_size: -; j_call: TRBJ2-5; v_call: TRBV18
cdr3_aa: CASSTGTSGHNEQFF; cdr3_nt: TGTGCCAGCAGCACCGGGACTAGCGGGCACAATGAGCAGTTCTTC; d_call: TRBD2; clone_size: -; j_call: TRBJ2-1; v_call: TRBV7-7
cdr3_aa: CASKAGYNEQFF; cdr3_nt: TGTGCCAGCAAGGCGGGATACAATGAGCAGTTCTTC; d_call: -; clone_size: -; j_call: TRBJ2-1; v_call: TRBV6-5
cdr3_aa: CASSSGLPRGNQPQHF; cdr3_nt: TGTGCCAGCTCATCGGGACTCCCGAGGGGCAATCAGCCCCAGCATTTT; d_call: -; clone_size: -; j_call: TRBJ1-5; v_call: TRBV18
cdr3_aa: CASSERFNQPQHF; cdr3_nt: TGTGCCAGCAGTGAGCGTTTCAATCAGCCCCAGCATTTT; d_call: -; clone_size: -; j_call: TRBJ1-5; v_call: TRBV6-1
cdr3_aa: CASSSNKGLAYTGELFF; cdr3_nt: TGTGCCAGCAGCTCCAATAAGGGACTCGCCTACACCGGGGAGCTGTTTTTT; d_call: -; clone_size: -; j_call: TRBJ2-2; v_call: TRBV5-4
cdr3_aa: CASSLLDRVYTF; cdr3_nt: TGTGCCAGCAGTTTATTGGACAGGGTCTACACCTTC; d_call: TRBD1; clone_size: -; j_call: TRBJ1-2; v_call: TRBV28
cdr3_aa: CASSDGQSYEQYF; cdr3_nt: TGTGCCAGCAGCGACGGACAGTCCTACGAGCAGTACTTC; d_call: -; clone_size: -; j_call: TRBJ2-7; v_call: TRBV5-6
cdr3_aa: CASSLGGSYEQYF; cdr3_nt: TGTGCCAGCAGTTTGGGGGGGAGCTACGAGCAGTACTTC; d_call: TRBD2; clone_size: -; j_call: TRBJ2-7; v_call: TRBV27
cdr3_aa: CASSQYRGIYGYTF; cdr3_nt: TGTGCCAGCAGCCAATACAGGGGGATATATGGCTACACCTTC; d_call: TRBD1; clone_size: -; j_call: TRBJ1-2; v_call: TRBV14
cdr3_aa: CASSQRNNEQFF; cdr3_nt: TGTGCCAGTAGTCAGCGAAACAATGAGCAGTTCTTC; d_call: -; clone_size: -; j_call: TRBJ2-1; v_call: TRBV19
cdr3_aa: CASSAERGPTDTQYF; cdr3_nt: TGTGCCAGCAGTGCGGAGCGGGGCCCCACAGATACGCAGTATTTT; d_call: TRBD2; clone_size: -; j_call: TRBJ2-3; v_call: TRBV6-4
cdr3_aa: CASSVMAAELADTQYF; cdr3_nt: TGTGCCAGCAGCGTAATGGCCGCAGAGCTCGCAGATACGCAGTATTTT; d_call: -; clone_size: -; j_call: TRBJ2-3; v_call: TRBV9
cdr3_aa: CASSKGATYRGNSNQPQHF; cdr3_nt: TGTGCCAGCAGCAAAGGAGCCACCTACAGGGGGAATAGCAATCAGCCCCAGCATTTT; d_call: -; clone_size: -; j_call: TRBJ1-5; v_call: TRBV21-1